At least ten counts were recorded for the clone carrying this TCR beta chain. Its target is not known. The sample belongs to a study of regulatory T cells in long-lasting Graves disease. The study's findings and limits: The TCR repertoire of persistent Graves' patients was less diverse than that of newly diagnosed ones.

Time point defined: persistent/refractory GD, antithyroid drugs over 5 years with positive TRAb. The authors made the TCR library using RNA they extracted from PBMCs. As a group, patients came from one endocrinology department in Xi'an, China. CDR3 size: 14 residues. After removal of 4 bases from V and 5 bases from J, the junction contained 6 bases not matched to a gene. CDR1 MNHEY and CDR2 SMNVEV come from the germline V gene (reference sequence). Both iRepertoire HTBI primers and Arm-PCR of CDR3 regions were used to build the TCR beta libraries. In the original workflow: Samples jointly harbored roughly 60 TRBV and approximately 15 TRBJ segments. In TCRdb, the multiplex PCR reads were re-called with MiXCR into one record per CDR3 protein. The V and J calls and clone size come from TCRdb's table, not from the authors' own analysis. There are almost 350,000 distinct CDR3 sequences in the sample; roughly a fifth occur only once, and about 29% lies in the top ten.

The clonotype originates from a female donor with Graves disease. The chain joins TRBV27 to TRBJ2-5; TRBD2 agrees at 8 bases. Source: peripheral blood mononuclear cells (PBMCs), taken when the disease was refractory, from a patient treated with antithyroid drugs. The CDR3 protein is CASSSGGGRETQYF. Here the CDR3 DNA reads TGTGCCAGCAGTTCGGGGGGGGGCAGGGAGACCCAGTACTTC.